The sequence of this T cell receptor (beta chain) was determined in a study of naive and memory T cell subsets (dated 2017 in TCRdb). Turning to the overall study: In the figure summarizing the skin biopsy and whole blood samples, roughly 10 blood donors, 7 tuberculin skin test biopsies and 3 saline control biopsies were reported. PCR2 was typically a SYBR Green qPCR stopped at a set threshold; low-input samples could instead use end-point PCR (around 6 cycles).

The CDR3 starts with the cysteine, ends with the phenylalanine, and has 18 residues. Only CDR3 DNA is held: 54 bases, read in frame from base 1. V is pruned by 7 bases and J by 4 bases, leaving 17 bases of the junction without a gene match. The germline V gene encodes CDR1 SQVTM and CDR2 ANQGSEA. The study described a robust, sensitive protocol for amplifying, sequencing and analyzing TCRs, using 3' ligation of a UMI-containing oligonucleotide to TCR cDNA. For whole blood analysis, 2.5 ml of peripheral blood was collected from healthy adult volunteers into Tempus tubes, and RNA was extracted following the manufacturer's instructions. Total RNA, without cell sorting, was DNase treated with RQ1 DNase before reverse transcription, targeting about 1 to 1000 ng input. Skin biopsy and whole blood libraries were made to test pipeline robustness in samples where T cells form a minority population. This clonotype appeared many times. Its antigen is not yet known. No base quality information exists; no much larger clone differs at one position.

Libraries were constructed by 5' RACE. The ligated cDNA was amplified in four rounds of PCR with nested alpha and beta constant region primers together with the SP2 primer. TCR RNA was reverse transcribed with SuperScript IV using alpha and beta constant region primers for the blood and skin samples. An oligonucleotide carrying the Illumina SP2 primer and a UMI was ligated to the cDNA 3' end using T4 RNA ligase 1. To prevent hairpin formation, the 12-nucleotide UMI was made up of two random hexamers with an eight-base spacer between them. From the second PCR onward, TCR alpha and beta chain libraries were processed separately, and dual indexing was applied for multiplexing. After pooling, the indexed libraries were analyzed by capillary electrophoresis and sequenced on either an Illumina MiSeq or NextSeq. PhiX DNA at about 4.5-8% was spiked into libraries to increase base diversity and improve cluster recognition. In the paper's pipeline: Demultiplexor took UMIs from read 2, joined the UMIs to the TCR sequence from read 1, and separated reads according to sample indices. V and J genes and V-J junctions were identified by Decombinator, which gave every TCR a five-part identifier that included V and J deletions. Collapsinator used UMIs to correct sequencing errors and PCR amplification heterogeneity, producing a UMI-based abundance for each TCR. Identifiers were converted to nucleotide sequence by CDR3Translator and translated to amino acids, and CDR3 regions were extracted on the basis of terminal motifs. After normalization to the amount of input RNA, the error-corrected alpha and beta TCR counts from blood and from skin were compared. TCRdb reran the public reads through fastp at Q25 and MiXCR, keeping productive beta chains. When rows share a CDR3 protein, they turn into one entry using the most common DNA and genes. The V and J calls and clone size come from TCRdb's table, not from the authors' own analysis. The sample table lists about 62,000 distinct CDR3 sequences, more than 6% of them with a count of one. 15% to 20% of the sample comes from the top ten.

The paper's findings and limits, for the study overall: The potential sensitivity of the RNA-based method to TCR transcript changes with T cell activation and differentiation was acknowledged.

This clonotype was sampled from a female donor in good health. This receptor chain uses TRBV29-1 and TRBJ2-1; 12 of the junction bases match TRBD2. The nucleotide sequence is given as TGCAGCGCCCCTGACTCTAGCGGGAGGGCTCGACCTTACAATGAGCAGTTCTTC. The resulting protein is CSAPDSSGRARPYNEQFF.